These T cell receptor beta chains were read from a single sample in a study of blood T cell repertoires in COVID-19. Sequencing was performed with immunoSEQ multiplex PCR; in TCRdb, only in-frame clones are kept and a portion is missing. The sample includes over 85,000 clones, roughly 77% of them seen just once. The sample was peripheral blood. The receptors originated from a human donor in a cohort sampled during active COVID-19. Each CDR3 is given with its conserved first and last residue. Fields, in order: CDR3 length, J gene, V gene, CDR3 protein.

>12|TRBJ2-3|TRBV19
CASSLQGDTQYF
>16|TRBJ2-1|TRBV5-1
CASSLEGLAGVDEQFF
>15|TRBJ2-4|TRBV4-1
CASSQVVADKNIQYF
>13|TRBJ1-1|TRBV6-1
CASSEQRYTEAFF
>13|TRBJ1-5|TRBV2
CASRVGSGQPQHF
>13|TRBJ1-5|TRBV12-3/TRBV12-4
CAISQGGGQPQHF
>12|TRBJ1-1|TRBV28
CATEGPNTEAFF
>15|TRBJ1-4|TRBV15
CATSRDTGENEKLFF
>15|TRBJ2-5|TRBV4-2
CASSQVELSGETQYF
>16|TRBJ2-5|TRBV2
CASSTGTGGGQETQYF
>14|TRBJ2-7|TRBV7-3
CASSPGQGANEQYF
>14|TRBJ1-2|TRBV6-2/TRBV6-3
CASSFENYRDGYTF
>14|TRBJ2-7|TRBV2
CASSEALRGYEQYF
>16|TRBJ2-1|TRBV11-3
CASSRGTSGRGDEQFF
>15|TRBJ2-3|TRBV7-9
CASSMKRGDTDTQYF
>13|TRBJ2-7|TRBV6-6
CASSRDRGYEQYF
>13|TRBJ2-5|TRBV29-1
CSVDGGYGETQYF
>16|TRBJ2-5|TRBV5-6
CASSLGPTGGVETQYF
>16|TRBJ2-3|TRBV11-2
CASSLGRDRYTDTQYF
>13|TRBJ2-3|TRBV3-1/TRBV3-2
CASAGSWGDTQYF
>11|TRBJ1-3|TRBV12-3/TRBV12-4
CASTTGNTIYF
>15|TRBJ2-7|TRBV9
CASSVGTGPSYEQYF
>14|TRBJ1-2|TRBV5-4
CASSVGQGFSGYTF
>17|TRBJ2-2|TRBV9
CASSVNRDRKSTGELFF
>15|TRBJ2-4|TRBV19
CASSRSGIAKNIQYF
>14|TRBJ2-5|TRBV5-6
CASSPGKNRGTQYF
>11|TRBJ2-2|TRBV29-1
CSGKNTGELFF
>16|TRBJ2-3|TRBV18
CASSAKLAAGTDTQYF
>16|TRBJ2-3|TRBV28
CASSLSAGGGPDTQYF